This T cell receptor beta chain came from a study of T cells in localized non-small cell lung cancer. The table came from immunoSEQ multiplex PCR; TCRdb's copy has only in-frame clones and leaves some out. The repertoire includes 40,000 to 65,000 clones, 75% to 90% of them detected once, and 17% sits in the top ten. This sequence was found in a man aged 40 to 75 with stage III lung adenocarcinoma. This material consisted of peripheral blood mononuclear cells, taken before any cancer treatment.

Here the CDR3 reads CASSVGSMGSGEQYF. In nucleotides, the CDR3 is TGTGCCAGCAGCGTAGGTTCGATGGGGTCAGGAGAGCAGTACTTC. The chain employs TRBV9 and TRBJ2-7; D is unclear. There are 15 residues in the CDR3. CDR1 and CDR2 from the germline V gene are SGDLS and YYNGEE. The V end was cut by 0 bases, the J end by 7 bases, with 17 bases between.